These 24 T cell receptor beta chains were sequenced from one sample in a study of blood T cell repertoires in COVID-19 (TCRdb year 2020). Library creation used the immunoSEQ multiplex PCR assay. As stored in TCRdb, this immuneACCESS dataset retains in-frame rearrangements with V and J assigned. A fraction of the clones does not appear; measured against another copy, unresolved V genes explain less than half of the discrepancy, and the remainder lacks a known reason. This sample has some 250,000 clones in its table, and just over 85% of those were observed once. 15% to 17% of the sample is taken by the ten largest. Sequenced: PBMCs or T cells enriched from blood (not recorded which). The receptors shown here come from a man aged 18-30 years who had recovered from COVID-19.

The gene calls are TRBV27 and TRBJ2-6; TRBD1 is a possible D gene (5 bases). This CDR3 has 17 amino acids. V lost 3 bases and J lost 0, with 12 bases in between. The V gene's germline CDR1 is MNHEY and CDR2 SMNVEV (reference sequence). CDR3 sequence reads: CASSFGPGHSGANVLTF. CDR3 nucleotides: TGTGCCAGCAGTTTCGGCCCCGGACACTCTGGGGCCAACGTCCTGACTTTC. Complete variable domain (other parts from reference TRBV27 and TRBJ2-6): EAQVTQNPRYLITVTGKKLTVTCSQNMNHEYMSWYRQDPGLGLRQIYYSMNVEVTDKGDVPEGYKVSRKEKRNFPLILESPSPNQTSLYFCASSFGPGHSGANVLTFGAGSRLTVL.

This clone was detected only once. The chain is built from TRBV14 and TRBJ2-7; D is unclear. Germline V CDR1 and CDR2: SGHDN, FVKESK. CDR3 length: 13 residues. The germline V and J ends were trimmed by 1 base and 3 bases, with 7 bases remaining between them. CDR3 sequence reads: CASSQGEDYEQYF. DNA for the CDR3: TGTGCCAGCAGCCAAGGAGAGGACTACGAGCAGTACTTC.

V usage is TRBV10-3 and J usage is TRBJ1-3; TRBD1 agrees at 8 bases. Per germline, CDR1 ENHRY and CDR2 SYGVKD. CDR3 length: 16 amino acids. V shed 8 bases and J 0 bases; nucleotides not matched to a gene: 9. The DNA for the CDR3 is TGTGCCATCGGGGCAGGGGGCTTGCTCTCTGGAAACACCATATATTTT. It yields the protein CAIGAGGLLSGNTIYF.

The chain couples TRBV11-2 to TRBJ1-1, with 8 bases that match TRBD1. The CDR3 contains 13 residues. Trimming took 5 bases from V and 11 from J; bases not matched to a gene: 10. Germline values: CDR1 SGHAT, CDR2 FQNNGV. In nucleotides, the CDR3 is TGTGCCAGCAGCCGTGACAGGGGAAGTTCGGCTTTCTTT. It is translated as CASSRDRGSSAFF.

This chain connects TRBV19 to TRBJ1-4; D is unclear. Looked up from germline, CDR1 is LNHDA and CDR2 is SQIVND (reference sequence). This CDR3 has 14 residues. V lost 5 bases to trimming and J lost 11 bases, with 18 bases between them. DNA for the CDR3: TGTGCCAGTAGTCGCCCGATCCGGGGTATTAAACTGTTTTTT. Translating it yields CASSRPIRGIKLFF.

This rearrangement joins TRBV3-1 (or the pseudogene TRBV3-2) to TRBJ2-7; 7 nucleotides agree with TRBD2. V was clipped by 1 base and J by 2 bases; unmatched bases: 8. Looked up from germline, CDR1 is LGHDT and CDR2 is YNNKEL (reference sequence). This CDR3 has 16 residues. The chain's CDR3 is CASSQGAREKAYEQYF. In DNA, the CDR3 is TGTGCCAGCAGCCAAGGTGCGCGGGAGAAGGCCTACGAGCAGTACTTC.

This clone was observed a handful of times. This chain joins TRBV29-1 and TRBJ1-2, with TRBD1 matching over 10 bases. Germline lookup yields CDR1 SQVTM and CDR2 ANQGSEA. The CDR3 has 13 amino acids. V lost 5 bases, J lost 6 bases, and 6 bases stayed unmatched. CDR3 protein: CSVPRQGANGYTF. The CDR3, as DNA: TGCAGCGTTCCAAGACAGGGGGCTAATGGCTACACCTTC.

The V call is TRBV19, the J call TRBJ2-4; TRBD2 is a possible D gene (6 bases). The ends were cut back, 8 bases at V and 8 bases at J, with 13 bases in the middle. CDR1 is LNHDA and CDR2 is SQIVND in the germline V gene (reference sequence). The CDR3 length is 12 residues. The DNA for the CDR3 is TGTGCCAGTGACGGGAGCGAGGACATTCAGTACTTC. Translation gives CASDGSEDIQYF.

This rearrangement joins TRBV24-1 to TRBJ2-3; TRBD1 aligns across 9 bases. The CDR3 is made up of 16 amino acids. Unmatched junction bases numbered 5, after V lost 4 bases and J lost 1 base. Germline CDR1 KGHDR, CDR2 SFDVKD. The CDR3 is CATSDTGGFGTDTQYF. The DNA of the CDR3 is TGTGCCACCAGTGACACAGGGGGCTTTGGCACAGATACGCAGTATTTT.

CDR3 region: CSVVQFTEAFF. CDR3 in DNA: TGCAGCGTTGTTCAGTTCACTGAAGCTTTCTTT. This rearrangement joins TRBV29-1 to TRBJ1-1; D is uncertain. V was trimmed by 4 bases and J by 4 bases, leaving 7 bases between them. Germline V gene lookup returns CDR1 SQVTM and CDR2 ANQGSEA. This CDR3 is 11 amino acids long.

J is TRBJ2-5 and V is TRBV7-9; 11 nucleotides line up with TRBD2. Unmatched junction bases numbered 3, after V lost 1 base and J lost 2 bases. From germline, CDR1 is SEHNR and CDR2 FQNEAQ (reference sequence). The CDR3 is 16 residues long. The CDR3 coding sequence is TGTGCCAGCAGCTTAGGGGCTAGCGGGGGGCAAGAGACCCAGTACTTC. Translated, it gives CASSLGASGGQETQYF.

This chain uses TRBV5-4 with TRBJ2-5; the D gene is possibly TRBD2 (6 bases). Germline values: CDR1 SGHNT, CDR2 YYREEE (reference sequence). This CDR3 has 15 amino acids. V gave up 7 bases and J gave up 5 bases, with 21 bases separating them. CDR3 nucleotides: TGTGCCAGCTCGCCTAGTCCGACGGGGGAGGAGACCCAGTACTTC. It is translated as CASSPSPTGEETQYF.

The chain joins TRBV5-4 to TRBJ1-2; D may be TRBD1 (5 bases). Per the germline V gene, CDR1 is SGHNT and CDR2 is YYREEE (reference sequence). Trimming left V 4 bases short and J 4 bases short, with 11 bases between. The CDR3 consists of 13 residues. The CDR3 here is CASSLYDSYGYTF. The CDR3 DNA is TGTGCCAGCAGCCTCTACGACAGCTATGGCTACACCTTC. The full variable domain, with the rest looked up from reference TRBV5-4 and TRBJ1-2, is ETGVTQSPTHLIKTRGQQVTLRCSSQSGHNTVSWYQQALGQGPQFIFQYYREEENGRGNFPPRFSGLQFPNYSSELNVNALELDDSALYLCASSLYDSYGYTFGSGTRLTVV.

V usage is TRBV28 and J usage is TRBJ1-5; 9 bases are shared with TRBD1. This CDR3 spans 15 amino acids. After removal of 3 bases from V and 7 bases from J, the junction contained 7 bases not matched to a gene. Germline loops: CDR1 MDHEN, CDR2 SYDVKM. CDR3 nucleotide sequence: TGTGCCAGCAGTTTCGAGGACAGGGGCGGCCAGCCCCAGCATTTT. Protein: CASSFEDRGGQPQHF.

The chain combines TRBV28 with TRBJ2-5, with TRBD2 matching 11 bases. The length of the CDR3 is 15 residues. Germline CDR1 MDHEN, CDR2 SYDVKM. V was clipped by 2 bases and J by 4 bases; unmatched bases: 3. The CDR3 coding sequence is TGTGCCAGCAGTTTAACCGGACTAGCGGGAGAGACCCAGTACTTC. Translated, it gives CASSLTGLAGETQYF.

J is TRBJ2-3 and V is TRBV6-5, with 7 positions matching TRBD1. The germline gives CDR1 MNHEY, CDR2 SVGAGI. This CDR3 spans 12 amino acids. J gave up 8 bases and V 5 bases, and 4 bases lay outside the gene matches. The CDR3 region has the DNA TGTGCCAGCAGTATGGGACAGACTACGCAGTATTTT. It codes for CASSMGQTTQYF.

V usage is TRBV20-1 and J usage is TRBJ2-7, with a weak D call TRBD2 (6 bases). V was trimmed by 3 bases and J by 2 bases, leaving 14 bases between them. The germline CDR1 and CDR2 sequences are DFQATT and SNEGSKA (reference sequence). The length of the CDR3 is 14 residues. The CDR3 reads CSASSREPPYEQYF. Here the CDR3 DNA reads TGCAGTGCTAGTAGCCGGGAGCCTCCCTACGAGCAGTACTTC.

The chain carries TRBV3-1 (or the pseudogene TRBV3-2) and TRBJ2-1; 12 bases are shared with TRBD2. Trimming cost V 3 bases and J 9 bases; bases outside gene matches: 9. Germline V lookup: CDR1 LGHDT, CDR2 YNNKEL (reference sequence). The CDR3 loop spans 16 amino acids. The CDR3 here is CASSQFQTSGGREQFF. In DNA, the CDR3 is TGTGCCAGCAGCCAGTTTCAGACTAGCGGGGGTCGTGAGCAGTTCTTC.

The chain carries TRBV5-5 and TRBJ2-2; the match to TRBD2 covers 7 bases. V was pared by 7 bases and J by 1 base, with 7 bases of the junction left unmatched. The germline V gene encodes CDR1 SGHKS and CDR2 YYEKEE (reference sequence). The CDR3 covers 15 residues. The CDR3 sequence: CASDQRGLNTGELFF. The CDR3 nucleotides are TGTGCCAGCGACCAGCGGGGATTGAACACCGGGGAGCTGTTTTTT.

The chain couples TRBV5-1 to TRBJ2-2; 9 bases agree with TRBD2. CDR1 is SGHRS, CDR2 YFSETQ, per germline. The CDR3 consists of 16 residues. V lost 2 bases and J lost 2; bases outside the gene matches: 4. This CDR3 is CASSFSGSRNTGELFF. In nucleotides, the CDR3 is TGCGCCAGCAGCTTTAGCGGGAGCCGAAACACCGGGGAGCTGTTTTTT.

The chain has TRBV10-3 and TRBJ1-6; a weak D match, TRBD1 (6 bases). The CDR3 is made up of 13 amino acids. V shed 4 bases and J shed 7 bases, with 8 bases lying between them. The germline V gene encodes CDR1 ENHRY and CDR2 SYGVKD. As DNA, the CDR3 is TGTGCCATCAGTGGACAGGAGAATTCACCCCTCCACTTT. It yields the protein CAISGQENSPLHF.

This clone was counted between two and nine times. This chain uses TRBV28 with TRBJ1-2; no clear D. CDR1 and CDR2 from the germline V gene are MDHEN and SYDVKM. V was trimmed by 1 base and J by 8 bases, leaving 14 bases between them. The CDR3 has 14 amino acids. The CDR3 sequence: CASSLLSNAEGYTF. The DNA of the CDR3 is TGTGCCAGCAGTTTATTAAGTAATGCCGAGGGCTACACCTTC.

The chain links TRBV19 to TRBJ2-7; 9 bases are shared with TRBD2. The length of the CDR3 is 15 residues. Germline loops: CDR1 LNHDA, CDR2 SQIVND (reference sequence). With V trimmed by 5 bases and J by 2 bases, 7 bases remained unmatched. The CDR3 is CASSSRLAAPYEQYF. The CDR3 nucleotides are TGTGCCAGTAGTTCAAGACTAGCGGCACCCTACGAGCAGTACTTC.

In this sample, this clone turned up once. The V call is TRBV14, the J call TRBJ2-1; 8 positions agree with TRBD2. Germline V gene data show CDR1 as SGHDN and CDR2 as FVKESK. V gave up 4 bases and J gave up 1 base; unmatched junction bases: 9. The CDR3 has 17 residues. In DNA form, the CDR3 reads TGTGCCAGCAGCCCCCCTGTCGGGAGGGGGTCCTACAATGAGCAGTTCTTC. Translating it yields CASSPPVGRGSYNEQFF.